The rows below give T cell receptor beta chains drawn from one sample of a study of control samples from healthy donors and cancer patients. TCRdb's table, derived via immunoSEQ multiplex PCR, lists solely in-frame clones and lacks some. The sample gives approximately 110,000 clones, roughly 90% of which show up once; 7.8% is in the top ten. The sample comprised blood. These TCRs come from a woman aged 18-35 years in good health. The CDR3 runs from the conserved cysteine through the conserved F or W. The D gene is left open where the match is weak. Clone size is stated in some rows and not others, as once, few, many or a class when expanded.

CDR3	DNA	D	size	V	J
CASSRTGGTEAFF	TGCGCCAGCAGCCGCACAGGGGGCACTGAAGCTTTCTTT	TRBD1	once	TRBV4-1	TRBJ1-1
CAWTHTGNTEAFF	TGTGCCTGGACCCACACGGGGAACACTGAAGCTTTCTTT	NA	NA	TRBV30	TRBJ1-1
CASSFRGPGNTIYF	TGTGCCAGCAGTTTCCGGGGTCCTGGAAACACCATATATTTT	NA	once	TRBV27	TRBJ1-3
CASSPGQGGYTF	TGTGCCAGCAGCCCCGGACAGGGGGGCTACACCTTC	TRBD1	NA	TRBV6-5	TRBJ1-2
CAWSMSTGRSQPQHF	TGTGCCTGGAGTATGTCGACAGGAAGGAGCCAGCCCCAGCATTTT	NA	NA	TRBV30	TRBJ1-5
CASSYGTSGPQETQYF	TGTGCCAGCAGCTATGGGACTAGCGGGCCCCAAGAGACCCAGTACTTC	TRBD2	NA	TRBV7-9	TRBJ2-5
CASSYTSLEGLETQYF	TGTGCCAGCAGTTACACTTCGTTGGAGGGGCTAGAGACCCAGTACTTC	NA	NA	TRBV6-2/TRBV6-3	TRBJ2-5
CASSHTGTSGRALKNIQYF	TGTGCCAGCAGCCACACCGGGACTAGCGGGAGGGCCCTCAAAAACATTCAGTACTTC	TRBD2	NA	TRBV3-1/TRBV3-2	TRBJ2-4
CATSDRTGGLAVNEQFF	TGTGCCACCAGTGACCGAACGGGGGGACTAGCGGTCAATGAGCAGTTCTTC	TRBD2	NA	TRBV24-1	TRBJ2-1
CASSYGVGSQETQYF	TGTGCCAGCAGTTACGGGGTGGGCAGTCAAGAGACCCAGTACTTC	NA	NA	TRBV6-5	TRBJ2-5
CATGSSGANVLTF	TGTGCCACCGGGAGCTCTGGGGCCAACGTCCTGACTTTC	NA	NA	TRBV24-1	TRBJ2-6
CASSRQGGAYEQYF	TGTGCCAGCAGCCGACAGGGGGGTGCCTACGAGCAGTACTTC	TRBD1	NA	TRBV7-9	TRBJ2-7
CASVKEDSGANVLTF	TGTGCCAGCGTCAAAGAAGATTCTGGGGCCAACGTCCTGACTTTC	NA	NA	TRBV6-5	TRBJ2-6
CAWSVAPTGELFF	TGTGCCTGGAGTGTGGCCCCCACCGGGGAGCTGTTTTTT	NA	NA	TRBV30	TRBJ2-2
CASSFGDRAVETQYF	TGTGCCAGCAGCTTTGGGGACAGGGCTGTGGAGACCCAGTACTTC	TRBD1	NA	TRBV7-2	TRBJ2-5
CASSLGLGGTEAFF	TGCGCCAGCAGCTTGGGGTTAGGGGGGACTGAAGCTTTCTTT	NA	once	TRBV5-1	TRBJ1-1
CASSDLAGGKSRETQYF	TGTGCCAGCAGTGACCTAGCGGGGGGAAAATCAAGAGAGACCCAGTACTTC	TRBD2	NA	TRBV6-2/TRBV6-3	TRBJ2-5
CASADSRRTNTGELFF	TGTGCCAGCGCCGATTCGCGGCGGACCAACACCGGGGAGCTGTTTTTT	NA	NA	TRBV9	TRBJ2-2
CASSQDTLGRGLTDTQYF	TGTGCCAGCAGCCAAGACACGTTGGGAAGGGGTCTCACAGATACGCAGTATTTT	NA	NA	TRBV4-2	TRBJ2-3
CASSQDIRTQETQYF	TGCGCCAGCAGCCAAGATATCAGGACCCAAGAGACCCAGTACTTC	NA	NA	TRBV4-1	TRBJ2-5
CAISDRATGNTIYF	TGTGCCATCAGTGACAGGGCCACTGGAAACACCATATATTTT	NA	NA	TRBV10-3	TRBJ1-3
CASSAGDRENTEAFF	TGCGCCAGCAGTGCGGGGGACAGGGAGAACACTGAAGCTTTCTTT	TRBD1	NA	TRBV10-2	TRBJ1-1
CASSVGPSSNEQFF	TGTGCCAGCAGCGTAGGCCCCTCCAGCAATGAGCAGTTCTTC	NA	few	TRBV9	TRBJ2-1
CASSYWSMTRRGETQYF	TGTGCCAGCAGTTACTGGAGCATGACACGGAGGGGAGAGACCCAGTACTTC	NA	NA	TRBV6-2/TRBV6-3	TRBJ2-5
CASSPTIGSGTGSGEQYF	TGTGCCAGCTCACCAACCATCGGGTCGGGTACAGGGAGTGGCGAGCAGTACTTC	NA	NA	TRBV18	TRBJ2-7
CASSEGPFRDEQYF	TGTGCCAGCAGTGAAGGTCCATTCCGGGACGAGCAGTACTTC	NA	NA	TRBV6-1	TRBJ2-7
CASSLGPNRAPLGFF	TGTGCCAGCAGCTTAGGCCCCAACAGGGCCCCGCTTGGGTTTTTT	NA	NA	TRBV11-2	TRBJ1-4
CASSLLQGDNSPLHF	TGTGCCAGCAGCCTACTCCAGGGTGACAATTCACCCCTCCACTTT	NA	NA	TRBV28	TRBJ1-6
CASSIGGSHTDTQYF	TGTGCCAGTAGTATAGGGGGGTCTCACACAGATACGCAGTATTTT	NA	NA	TRBV19	TRBJ2-3
CAWRPTDTQYF	TGTGCCTGGAGGCCCACAGATACGCAGTATTTT	NA	NA	TRBV30	TRBJ2-3
CASSLGQGGYGYTF	TGTGCCAGCAGTTTAGGGCAGGGTGGCTATGGCTACACCTTC	NA	NA	TRBV27	TRBJ1-2
CSASMGLAENEQFF	TGCAGTGCTAGTATGGGACTAGCGGAAAATGAGCAGTTCTTC	TRBD2	NA	TRBV20-1	TRBJ2-1
CASSLSGTRNNEQFF	TGTGCCAGCAGCTTAAGCGGGACACGCAACAATGAGCAGTTCTTC	NA	NA	TRBV7-3	TRBJ2-1
CASSYRTSGATNTGELFF	TGTGCCAGCAGTTATAGGACTAGCGGGGCCACGAACACCGGGGAGCTGTTTTTT	TRBD2	NA	TRBV6-2/TRBV6-3	TRBJ2-2
CASSRSVTEAFF	TGTGCCAGCAGTCGCTCGGTCACTGAAGCTTTCTTT	NA	NA	TRBV12-3/TRBV12-4	TRBJ1-1
CASSYWGARDGYTF	TGTGCCAGCAGTTATTGGGGGGCAAGAGATGGCTACACCTTC	NA	once	TRBV6-2/TRBV6-3	TRBJ1-2
CASSLRDRGYEQYF	TGCGCCAGCAGCTTGAGGGACAGGGGGTACGAGCAGTACTTC	TRBD1	NA	TRBV5-1	TRBJ2-7
CASSYSSSEETQYF	TGTGCCAGCAGTTACAGTTCTAGCGAGGAGACCCAGTACTTC	NA	once	TRBV6-5	TRBJ2-5
CASSLRQMNTEAFF	TGCGCCAGCAGCTTGAGACAGATGAACACTGAAGCTTTCTTT	NA	NA	TRBV5-1	TRBJ1-1
CASSQGNEQFF	TGTGCCAGCAGCCAAGGAAATGAGCAGTTCTTC	NA	NA	TRBV3-1/TRBV3-2	TRBJ2-1
CASSLSFAAGGTDTQYF	TGTGCCAGCAGCTTATCTTTCGCGGCGGGAGGGACAGATACGCAGTATTTT	TRBD2	once	TRBV7-2	TRBJ2-3
CASSLFDGYTF	TGTGCCAGCAGTTTATTCGATGGCTACACCTTC	NA	NA	TRBV28	TRBJ1-2
CASSPLPGQGANEQYF	TGTGCCAGCTCACCGTTACCGGGACAGGGGGCGAACGAGCAGTACTTC	TRBD1	NA	TRBV18	TRBJ2-7
CASSDTYNEQFF	TGTGCCAGCAGTGACACCTACAATGAGCAGTTCTTC	NA	NA	TRBV28	TRBJ2-1
CASSSGTSLTDTQYF	TGCGCCAGCAGCTCCGGGACCTCCCTCACAGATACGCAGTATTTT	NA	NA	TRBV5-1	TRBJ2-3
CASSLLLRSEQYF	TGTGCCAGCAGCCTACTACTTAGAAGTGAGCAGTACTTC	NA	NA	TRBV4-2	TRBJ2-7
CASSATSGGYTDTQYF	TGTGCCAGCAGCGCAACTAGCGGGGGCTACACAGATACGCAGTATTTT	TRBD2	NA	TRBV9	TRBJ2-3